This TCR beta chain derives from a study of identifying expanded T cells in peripheral blood. Repertoires were generated with immunoSEQ multiplex PCR, while TCRdb's copy carries only in-frame clones and drops some. The sample shows 90,000 to 120,000 clones, 85% to 90% of them seen only once. This clone was counted once. Antigen: not known. Collection occurred without any documented infections or immune events in donors. Overall study findings and caveats: Variance in clone template counts between approximately two-week samples significantly increased with total template count across all healthy donors. Differentially abundant clones: roughly 1.3 between replicates, roughly 16 at around 15 days, over 18 at four.

This receptor was identified in a person aged 18 to 70 in good health. Sequencing was done on a sample of blood.

In DNA form, the CDR3 reads TGCGCCAGCAGCCCCCGTACTAGCGGCTACAATGAGCAGTTCTTC. Amino acid sequence: CASSPRTSGYNEQFF. The V call is TRBV5-1, the J call TRBJ2-1, with 8 bases aligning to TRBD2. Trimming took 4 bases from V and 3 from J; bases not matched to a gene: 6. The CDR3 has 15 residues. Per germline, CDR1 SGHRS and CDR2 YFSETQ.